What follows are 5 T cell receptor beta chains derived from one specimen sequenced in a study of cytomegalovirus exposure and HLA in healthy donors. The PCR ran on 60 Vbeta and 13 Jbeta primers. Sequencing was performed with immunoSEQ multiplex PCR; in TCRdb, only in-frame clones are kept and a portion is missing. The data contain over 150,000 clones, approximately 80% of them singletons. Sequenced: PBMCs. All receptors derive from a man aged 25-45 years in good health and CMV-seronegative.

The genes are TRBV15 and TRBJ2-6; D ambiguous. This CDR3 comprises 15 residues. Germline loops: CDR1 LNHNV, CDR2 YYDKDF (reference sequence). V dropped 1 base and J dropped 1 base, with 5 bases sitting between them. The CDR3 DNA reads TGTGCCACCAGCAGAGCGTCGTCTGGGGCCAACGTCCTGACTTTC. Translation: CATSRASSGANVLTF.

This clone was detected once. An end of the junction does not agree with germline; a read error may underlie this. Other DNA sequences within the sample encode an identical CDR3. The chain has TRBV6-6 and TRBJ1-1; D possibly corresponds to TRBD1 (5 bases). From germline, CDR1 is MNHNY and CDR2 SVGAGI (reference sequence). There are 14 residues in the CDR3. The DNA for the CDR3 is TGTGCCAGCAGCTACTCACGCGGGGCAACTGAAGCTTTCTTT. It is translated as CASSYSRGATEAFF.

The chain has TRBV30 and TRBJ2-7; TRBD1 matches at 7 bases. This CDR3 contains 13 residues. Per germline, CDR1 GTSNPN and CDR2 SVGIG (reference sequence). V lost 4 bases, J lost 7 bases, and 10 bases stayed unmatched. CDR3 residues: CAWNPTGTGEQYF. The CDR3 DNA sequence: TGTGCCTGGAACCCGACAGGGACGGGGGAGCAGTACTTC.

This chain uses TRBV5-4 with TRBJ2-7; maybe TRBD2 (6 bases). Germline V lookup: CDR1 SGHNT, CDR2 YYREEE (reference sequence). This CDR3 is built from 14 residues. Trimming took 2 bases from V and 6 from J, leaving 15 bases between them. CDR3 DNA: TGTGCCAGCAGCTTTGGCTCGGGGGTGGGCGAGCAGTACTTC. Protein sequence: CASSFGSGVGEQYF. Full variable domain (outside the CDR3, taken from reference TRBV5-4 and TRBJ2-7): ETGVTQSPTHLIKTRGQQVTLRCSSQSGHNTVSWYQQALGQGPQFIFQYYREEENGRGNFPPRFSGLQFPNYSSELNVNALELDDSALYLCASSFGSGVGEQYFGPGTRLTVT.

The genes are TRBV6-5 and TRBJ2-2, with 9 bases fitting TRBD1. The V gene's germline CDR1 is MNHEY and CDR2 SVGAGI. This CDR3 contains 15 residues. After removal of 2 bases from V and 6 bases from J, the junction contained 4 bases not matched to a gene. CDR3 sequence: CASSYGQGMAGELFF. For the CDR3, the DNA is TGTGCCAGCAGTTACGGACAGGGGATGGCCGGGGAGCTGTTTTTT.